The 30 T cell receptor beta chains listed next were all sequenced from one sample in a study of regulatory T cells in long-lasting Graves disease. Researchers made TCR beta libraries by using iRepertoire HTBI primers and running Arm-PCR on CDR3 regions. Using its own MiXCR run on the multiplex PCR reads, TCRdb lists one record per CDR3 protein. The sample has 300,000 to 500,000 distinct CDR3 sequences, about a fifth seen once; the top ten hold roughly 20%. The sample's time point: persistent/refractory GD, antithyroid drugs over 5 years with positive TRAb. Isolated PBMC RNA provided the starting material for the TCR library. The sample was peripheral blood mononuclear cells (PBMCs), taken when the disease was refractory, from a patient treated with antithyroid drugs. Receptor source: a female donor with Graves disease.

This sequence joins TRBV29-1 and TRBJ2-1; no clear D. This CDR3 comprises 16 residues. V was shortened by 3 bases and J by 2 bases, with 17 bases between the two germline ends. CDR1 and CDR2 from the germline V gene are SQVTM and ANQGSEA. The CDR3 protein is CSVEANFGRAYNEQFF. CDR3 bases: TGCAGCGTTGAGGCCAACTTCGGTAGGGCCTACAATGAGCAGTTCTTC.

This clonotype occurred many times. The J gene is TRBJ1-1, the V gene TRBV12-3 or TRBV12-4, with 11 bases aligning to TRBD1. There are 17 residues in the CDR3. J was trimmed by 0 bases and V by 5 bases; bases with no gene match: 8. Here the CDR3 reads CASSIGTGGWVNTEAFF. The DNA for the CDR3 is TGTGCCAGCAGTATCGGGACAGGGGGGTGGGTGAACACTGAAGCTTTCTTT.

The J gene is TRBJ1-4, the V gene TRBV4-1; D call uncertain. The length of the CDR3 is 15 residues. Germline lookup yields CDR1 MGHRA and CDR2 YSYEKL. Trimming stripped 1 base from V and 5 bases from J, with 11 bases between. As DNA, the CDR3 is TGCGCCAGCAGCCAAGGACCGAGCCTGAATGAAAAACTGTTTTTT. Protein sequence: CASSQGPSLNEKLFF.

V usage is TRBV6-1 and J usage is TRBJ2-5, with a weak D call TRBD1 (6 bases). The V end lost 8 bases, the J end lost 0 bases, and 10 bases lay between the germline ends. The CDR3 extends over 13 amino acids. Per the germline V gene, CDR1 is MNHNS and CDR2 is SASEGT. The DNA for the CDR3 is TGTGCCAGCTGGGGGCAGTACCAAGAGACCCAGTACTTC. Translated, it gives CASWGQYQETQYF.

This clonotype has at least ten counts. The V gene is TRBV6-2 or TRBV6-3, the J gene TRBJ2-5; 14 bases are shared with TRBD2. The CDR3 has 15 residues. Germline V gene lookup returns CDR1 MNHEY and CDR2 SVGEGT. J gave up 4 bases and V 2 bases, and 0 bases lay outside the gene matches. The CDR3 coding sequence is TGTGCCAGCAGTTACGGACTAGCGGGAGGAGAGACCCAGTACTTC. Amino acids: CASSYGLAGGETQYF.

The rearrangement uses TRBV13 and TRBJ1-2; D is possibly TRBD1 (5 bases). The CDR3 covers 16 residues. Per germline, CDR1 PRHDT and CDR2 FYEKMQ (reference sequence). The germline V and J ends were trimmed by 0 bases and 3 bases, with 14 bases remaining between them. As DNA, the CDR3 is TGTGCCAGCAGCTTAGGCCCGGGACCCGAGCACTATGGCTACACCTTC. Its protein is CASSLGPGPEHYGYTF.

This chain uses TRBV29-1 with TRBJ2-1; 7 bases align to TRBD1. Per the germline V gene, CDR1 is SQVTM and CDR2 is ANQGSEA. This CDR3 is 13 amino acids long. The V segment lost 6 bases and the J segment 8 bases; nucleotides outside the gene matches: 10. The CDR3 here is CSVKTDRDHEQFF. Written as DNA, the CDR3 is TGCAGCGTCAAAACTGACAGGGACCATGAGCAGTTCTTC.

This clonotype was picked up many times. J is TRBJ2-7 and V is TRBV6-5; 8 positions agree with TRBD1. Germline V gene sequence: CDR1 MNHEY, CDR2 SVGAGI. V lost 1 base and J lost 3; bases outside the gene matches: 8. This CDR3 comprises 16 residues. The CDR3 spells CASSYLPGQAFYEQYF. CDR3 DNA sequence: TGTGCCAGCAGTTACTTGCCGGGACAGGCTTTCTACGAGCAGTACTTC.

The table lists this clonotype with a few counts. This rearrangement joins TRBV7-9 to TRBJ2-7; 12 bases line up with TRBD2. This CDR3 is 16 amino acids long. V was pared by 5 bases and J by 0 bases, with 5 bases of the junction left unmatched. The germline V gene encodes CDR1 SEHNR and CDR2 FQNEAQ (reference sequence). The CDR3 spells CASSRMTSGSSYEQYF. CDR3 nucleotide sequence: TGTGCCAGCAGCCGAATGACTAGCGGGAGCTCCTACGAGCAGTACTTC.

This clonotype came up many times. Sequence at one end of the junction differs from germline and may be a read error. The chain employs TRBV11-2 and TRBJ2-7; no definite D call. The CDR3 length is 15 residues. The germline V gene has CDR1 SGHAT and CDR2 FQNNGV. The CDR3 nucleotides read TGTGTCAGCAGCTTCAAGGCCCCGGGCGGCTACGAGCAGTACTTC. The encoded protein is CVSSFKAPGGYEQYF.

There are many counts of this clonotype. The chain couples TRBV10-1 to TRBJ1-6; the D is unclear. V was trimmed by 4 bases and J by 13 bases, leaving 14 bases between them. The CDR3 is made up of 13 amino acids. Germline V gives CDR1 WNHNN, CDR2 SYGVQD (reference sequence). The CDR3 region has the DNA TGCGCCAGCAGTGTTGGACCCGGTTCCCCCCTCCACTTT. Translation gives CASSVGPGSPLHF.

The DNA for the CDR3 is TGCGCCAGCAGCCCGAAGGACAGGAAAACCTACGAGCAGTACTTC. Residues: CASSPKDRKTYEQYF. This sequence joins TRBV5-1 and TRBJ2-7; the match to TRBD1 covers 7 bases. From germline, CDR1 is SGHRS and CDR2 YFSETQ. This CDR3 is built from 15 residues. Trimming took 4 bases from V and 2 from J; bases not matched to a gene: 9.

J is TRBJ2-5 and V is TRBV5-1; no definite D call. Trimming left V 0 bases short and J 5 bases short, with 14 bases between. The CDR3 length is 15 residues. Germline-derived CDR1 and CDR2 are SGHRS and YFSETQ. In DNA form, the CDR3 reads TGCGCCAGCAGCTTGGCCTTGGGGATTGGCGAGACCCAGTACTTC. Its translation is CASSLALGIGETQYF.

The sample holds a few counts of this clonotype. This chain uses TRBV10-3 with TRBJ2-5; D is unresolved. V lost 4 bases to trimming and J lost 5 bases, with 8 bases between them. The CDR3 contains 12 residues. Germline V gene data show CDR1 as ENHRY and CDR2 as SYGVKD. Written as DNA, the CDR3 is TGTGCCATCAGTGCGGTCGGGGAGACCCAGTACTTC. Encoded protein: CAISAVGETQYF.

With respect to this clonotype: This may be a read error: a much more frequent sequence differs by one nucleotide. The chain has TRBV27 and TRBJ2-1, with 7 bases fitting TRBD2. Germline CDR1 reads MNHEY; CDR2 reads SMNVEV (reference sequence). This CDR3 contains 16 residues. CDR3 DNA sequence: TGTGCCAGCAGTCCCCGGGGTAGCGGGCTCTACAATGGGCAGTTCTTC. Translating it yields CASSPRGSGLYNGQFF.

This sequence joins TRBV7-3 and TRBJ2-2; 9 positions agree with TRBD1. There are 15 residues in the CDR3. The junction had 4 bases not matched to a gene; V was cut back by 2 bases and J by 6 bases. Germline lookup yields CDR1 SGHTA and CDR2 FQGTGA. The CDR3 here is CASSLAGTGSGELFF. The CDR3 nucleotides read TGTGCCAGCAGCTTAGCGGGGACAGGGTCCGGGGAGCTGTTTTTT. Full variable domain (remainder filled in from reference TRBV7-3 and TRBJ2-2): GAGVSQTPSNKVTEKGKYVELRCDPISGHTALYWYRQSLGQGPEFLIYFQGTGAADDSGLPNDRFFAVRPEGSVSTLKIQRTERGDSAVYLCASSLAGTGSGELFFGEGSRLTVL.

This clonotype occurred many times. This chain joins TRBV2 and TRBJ1-1, with 7 bases matching TRBD1. Germline CDR1 SNHLY, CDR2 FYNNEI. CDR3 length equals 12 residues. The J segment lost 0 bases and the V segment lost 8 bases, leaving 0 bases of the junction unmatched. For the CDR3, the DNA is TGTGCCAGCGGGACAGTGAACACTGAAGCTTTCTTT. Translated, it gives CASGTVNTEAFF.

The sample holds a few counts of this clonotype. The chain uses TRBV25-1 and TRBJ1-5, with D possibly TRBD1 on 5 matching bases. This CDR3 region has 15 residues. Per germline, CDR1 MGHDK and CDR2 SYGVNS. With 3 bases removed from V and 2 bases from J, the gap between germline ends came to 11 bases. CDR3 nucleotides: TGTGCCAGCAGTGAGGCAGGGTCTGGCAATCAGCCCCAGCATTTT. It is translated as CASSEAGSGNQPQHF.

V and J are TRBV6-2 or TRBV6-3 and TRBJ1-5; possible D gene TRBD1, 5 bases. Germline CDR1 is MNHEY and CDR2 is SVGEGT. V was clipped by 2 bases and J by 4 bases, with 9 bases between them. The CDR3 has 14 residues. The DNA of the CDR3 is TGTGCCAGCAGTTACCCGGGGGGGAATCAGCCCCAGCATTTT. Its translation: CASSYPGGNQPQHF.

Many counts were recorded for this clonotype. This chain uses TRBV20-1 with TRBJ1-1; no definite D call. Germline-derived CDR1 and CDR2 are DFQATT and SNEGSKA (reference sequence). V dropped 1 base and J dropped 4 bases, with 10 bases sitting between them. This CDR3 has 13 amino acids. Here the CDR3 DNA reads TGCAGTGCTAGAGCCGGATTTGGCACTGAAGCTTTCTTT. Protein sequence: CSARAGFGTEAFF.

This chain uses TRBV12-3 or TRBV12-4 with TRBJ2-7; 10 bases are shared with TRBD1. This CDR3 has 15 residues. Losses at the gene ends were 6 bases for V and 6 bases for J; bases not matched to a gene: 11. The CDR3 loop reads CASRGTGATTLEQYF. Written as DNA, the CDR3 is TGTGCCAGCAGGGGGACAGGGGCTACCACTCTCGAGCAGTACTTC.

The chain is built from TRBV13 and TRBJ2-2; no definite D call. CDR1 is PRHDT, CDR2 FYEKMQ, per germline (reference sequence). This CDR3 has 13 amino acids. The V end lost 2 bases, the J end lost 7 bases, and 8 bases lay between the germline ends. CDR3 DNA sequence: TGTGCCAGCAGCTTACAATGGGGCGGGGAGCTGTTTTTT. This codes for CASSLQWGGELFF.

The rearrangement links TRBV20-1 to TRBJ2-7, with 12 bases identical to TRBD2. This CDR3 has 12 amino acids. Per the germline V gene, CDR1 is DFQATT and CDR2 is SNEGSKA (reference sequence). With V trimmed by 6 bases and J by 5 bases, 2 bases remained unmatched. The CDR3 DNA sequence: TGCAGTGCAGGACTAGCGGGGAACGAGCAGTACTTC. Amino acid sequence: CSAGLAGNEQYF.

The chain employs TRBV5-1 and TRBJ1-2; D possibly corresponds to TRBD1 (5 bases). This CDR3 is built from 14 residues. Per germline, CDR1 SGHRS and CDR2 YFSETQ. V lost 3 bases and J lost 8, with 17 bases in between. The CDR3 spells CASSSGLEGRGYTF. The CDR3 DNA reads TGCGCCAGCAGCTCGGGACTCGAAGGTCGGGGCTACACCTTC.

With respect to this clonotype: Mismatch with germline at one junction end may stem from a read error. J is TRBJ2-2 and V is TRBV28, with D tentatively TRBD2 (5 bases). Germline V gene sequence: CDR1 MDHEN, CDR2 SYDVKM. The CDR3 runs to 13 residues. The CDR3 DNA reads as TGTGCCAGCAGTCCCGTCCGGACCGGGAAGCTGTTTTTT. It codes for CASSPVRTGKLFF.

This clonotype appeared many times. The V and J genes are TRBV6-1 and TRBJ1-2, with D possibly being TRBD1 (5 bases). In germline, CDR1 is MNHNS, CDR2 SASEGT. V shed 6 bases and J shed 4 bases, with 21 bases lying between them. The CDR3 runs to 16 residues. In nucleotides, the CDR3 is TGTGCCAGCAGCCAAACCCCGGGACGGAAGCCCTATGGCTACACCTTC. Translated, it gives CASSQTPGRKPYGYTF.

This clonotype was counted many times. The chain couples TRBV12-3 or TRBV12-4 to TRBJ1-5; D is perhaps TRBD1 (5 bases). V dropped 4 bases and J dropped 5 bases, with 15 bases sitting between them. The CDR3 is 15 amino acids. The CDR3 here is CASSSGGRHDQPQHF. The DNA for the CDR3 is TGTGCCAGCAGTTCGGGGGGTCGGCATGATCAGCCCCAGCATTTT.

The rearrangement joins TRBV9 to TRBJ1-4; possible D gene TRBD1, 5 bases. CDR1 and CDR2 (germline): SGDLS, YYNGEE. This CDR3 is 17 amino acids long. With 0 bases removed from V and 5 bases from J, the gap between germline ends came to 17 bases. The chain's CDR3 is CASSVGIAGRDNEKLFF. As DNA, the CDR3 is TGTGCCAGCAGCGTAGGAATAGCCGGGAGGGACAATGAAAAACTGTTTTTT.

The rearrangement uses TRBV6-2 or TRBV6-3 and TRBJ1-5; D remains ambiguous. The CDR3 consists of 13 residues. Trimming took off 6 bases at V and 6 bases at J, with 12 bases between the two ends. Germline CDR1 is MNHEY and CDR2 is SVGEGT. The CDR3: CASRKPLSQPQHF. The CDR3 DNA follows: TGTGCCAGCAGGAAACCATTGAGTCAGCCCCAGCATTTT.

This clonotype was seen many times. This rearrangement joins TRBV28 to TRBJ2-4; maybe TRBD1 (5 bases). The CDR3 contains 18 residues. Trimming removed 5 bases at V and 8 bases at J, with 28 bases between. Germline CDR1 MDHEN, CDR2 SYDVKM. The CDR3 spells CASSTEFSGLGDIYIQYF. The CDR3 DNA reads as TGTGCCAGCAGTACCGAATTCTCAGGGTTGGGTGATATTTACATTCAGTACTTC.